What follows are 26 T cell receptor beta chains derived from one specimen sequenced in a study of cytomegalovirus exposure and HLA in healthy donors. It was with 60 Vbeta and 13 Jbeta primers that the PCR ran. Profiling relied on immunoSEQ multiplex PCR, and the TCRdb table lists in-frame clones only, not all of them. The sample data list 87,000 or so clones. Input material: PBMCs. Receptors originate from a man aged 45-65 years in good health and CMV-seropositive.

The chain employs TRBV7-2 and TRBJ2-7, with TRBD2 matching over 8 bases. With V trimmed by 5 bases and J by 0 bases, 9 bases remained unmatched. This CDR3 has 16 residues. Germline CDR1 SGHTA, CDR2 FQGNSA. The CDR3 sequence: CASSQLLAGLSYEQYF. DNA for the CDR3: TGTGCCAGCAGCCAACTCCTAGCGGGCCTCTCCTACGAGCAGTACTTC.

CDR3 amino acids: CAISGTGTGSNTGELFF. The CDR3 DNA reads TGTGCCATCAGTGGCACCGGGACAGGTAGTAACACCGGGGAGCTGTTTTTT. J is TRBJ2-2 and V is TRBV10-3, with 8 nucleotides matching TRBD1. Losses at the gene ends were 4 bases for V and 2 bases for J; bases not matched to a gene: 9. This CDR3 contains 17 residues. Germline assignment: CDR1 ENHRY and CDR2 SYGVKD.

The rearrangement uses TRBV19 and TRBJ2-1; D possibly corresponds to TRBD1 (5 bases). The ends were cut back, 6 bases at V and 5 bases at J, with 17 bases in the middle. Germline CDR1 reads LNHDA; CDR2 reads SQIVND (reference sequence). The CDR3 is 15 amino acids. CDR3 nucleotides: TGTGCCAGTAGCACTTTCAAGGGGTACAACAATGAGCAGTTCTTC. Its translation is CASSTFKGYNNEQFF.

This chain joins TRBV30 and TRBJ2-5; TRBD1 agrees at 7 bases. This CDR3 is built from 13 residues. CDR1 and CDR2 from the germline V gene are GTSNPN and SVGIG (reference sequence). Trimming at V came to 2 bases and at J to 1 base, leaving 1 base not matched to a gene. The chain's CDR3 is CAWSRTGQETQYF. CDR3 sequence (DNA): TGTGCCTGGAGTAGGACAGGCCAAGAGACCCAGTACTTC.

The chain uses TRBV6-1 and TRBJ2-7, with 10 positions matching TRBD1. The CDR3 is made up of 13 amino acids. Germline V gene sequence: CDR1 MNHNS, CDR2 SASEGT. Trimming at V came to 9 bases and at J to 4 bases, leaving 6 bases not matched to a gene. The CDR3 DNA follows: TGTGCCAGTATCCGGGACAGGGGTTACGAGCAGTACGTC. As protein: CASIRDRGYEQYV.

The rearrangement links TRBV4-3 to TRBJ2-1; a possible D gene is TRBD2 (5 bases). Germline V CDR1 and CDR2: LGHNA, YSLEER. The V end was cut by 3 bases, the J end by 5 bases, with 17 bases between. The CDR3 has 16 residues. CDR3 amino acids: CASSQRVAPNNNEQFF. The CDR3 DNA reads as TGCGCCAGCAGCCAGAGAGTAGCGCCCAATAACAATGAGCAGTTCTTC.

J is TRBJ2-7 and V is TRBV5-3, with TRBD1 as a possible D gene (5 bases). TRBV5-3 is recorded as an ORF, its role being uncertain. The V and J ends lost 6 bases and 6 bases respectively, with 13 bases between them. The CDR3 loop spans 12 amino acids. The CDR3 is CARIGAVREQYV. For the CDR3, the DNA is TGTGCCAGAATAGGGGCGGTTCGCGAGCAGTACGTC.

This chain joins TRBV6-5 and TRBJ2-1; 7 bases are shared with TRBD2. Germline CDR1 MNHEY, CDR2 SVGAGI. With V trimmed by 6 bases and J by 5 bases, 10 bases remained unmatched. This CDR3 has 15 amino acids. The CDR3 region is CASSLSWGGDNEQFF. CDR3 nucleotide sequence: TGTGCCAGCAGCCTCTCCTGGGGGGGGGACAATGAGCAGTTCTTC.

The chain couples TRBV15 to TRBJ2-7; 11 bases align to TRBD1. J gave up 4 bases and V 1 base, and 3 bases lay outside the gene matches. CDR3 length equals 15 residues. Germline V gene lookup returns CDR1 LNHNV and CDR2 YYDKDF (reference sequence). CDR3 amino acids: CATSRGGQGGYEQYV. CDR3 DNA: TGTGCCACCAGCAGAGGGGGACAGGGGGGTTACGAGCAGTACGTC.

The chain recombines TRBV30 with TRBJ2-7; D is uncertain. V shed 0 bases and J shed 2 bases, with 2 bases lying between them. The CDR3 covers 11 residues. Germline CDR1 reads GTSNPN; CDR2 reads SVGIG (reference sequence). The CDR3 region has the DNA TGTGCCTGGAGTGTCGCCTACGAGCAGTACTTC. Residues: CAWSVAYEQYF.

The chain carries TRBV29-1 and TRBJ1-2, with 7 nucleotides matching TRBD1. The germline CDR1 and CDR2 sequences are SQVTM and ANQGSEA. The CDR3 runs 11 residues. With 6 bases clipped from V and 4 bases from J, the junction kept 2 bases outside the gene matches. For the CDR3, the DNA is TGCAGCGTGAGGGACAGCTATGGCTACACCTTC. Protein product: CSVRDSYGYTF.

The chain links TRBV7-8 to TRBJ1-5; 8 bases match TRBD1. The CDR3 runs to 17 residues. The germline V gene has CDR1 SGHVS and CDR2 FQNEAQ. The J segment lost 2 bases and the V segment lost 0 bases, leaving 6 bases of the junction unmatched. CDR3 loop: CASSLAYRDRRNQPQHF. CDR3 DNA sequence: TGTGCCAGCAGCTTAGCCTACCGGGACAGGCGCAATCAGCCCCAGCATTTT.

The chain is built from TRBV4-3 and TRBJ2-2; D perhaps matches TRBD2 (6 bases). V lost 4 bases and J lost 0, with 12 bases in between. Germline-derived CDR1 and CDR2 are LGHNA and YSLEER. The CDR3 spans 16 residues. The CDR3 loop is CASSLFGGTNTGELFF. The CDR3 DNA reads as TGCGCCAGCAGCCTTTTTGGGGGGACGAACACCGGGGAGCTGTTTTTT.

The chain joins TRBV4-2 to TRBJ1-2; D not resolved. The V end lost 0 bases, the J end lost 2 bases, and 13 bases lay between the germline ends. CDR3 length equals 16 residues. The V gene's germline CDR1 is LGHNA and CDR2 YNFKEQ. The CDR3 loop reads CASSQDRGLMNYGYTF. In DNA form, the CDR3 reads TGTGCCAGCAGCCAAGATCGCGGACTGATGAACTATGGCTACACCTTC.

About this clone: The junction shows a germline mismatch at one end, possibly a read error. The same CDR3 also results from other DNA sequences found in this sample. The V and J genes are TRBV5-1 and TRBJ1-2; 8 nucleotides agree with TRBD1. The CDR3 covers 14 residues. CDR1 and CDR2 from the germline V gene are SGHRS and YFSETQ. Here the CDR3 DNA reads TGCGCCAGCAGAGAGACAGGGGACCACTACGGCTACACCTTC. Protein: CASRETGDHYGYTF.

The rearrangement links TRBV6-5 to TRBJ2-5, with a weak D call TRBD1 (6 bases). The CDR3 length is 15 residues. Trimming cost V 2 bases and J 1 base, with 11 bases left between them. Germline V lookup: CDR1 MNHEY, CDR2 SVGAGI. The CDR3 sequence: CASSYGQNRQETQYF. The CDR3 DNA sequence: TGTGCCAGCAGTTACGGACAGAACCGCCAAGAGACCCAGTACTTC.

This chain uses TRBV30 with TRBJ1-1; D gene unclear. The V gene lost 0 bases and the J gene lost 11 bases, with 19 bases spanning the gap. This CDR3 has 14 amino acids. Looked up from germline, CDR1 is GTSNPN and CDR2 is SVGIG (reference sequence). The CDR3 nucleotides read TGTGCCTGGAGTGTCCTCCCTTTCGGTCCGAGTGCTTTCTTT. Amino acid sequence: CAWSVLPFGPSAFF.

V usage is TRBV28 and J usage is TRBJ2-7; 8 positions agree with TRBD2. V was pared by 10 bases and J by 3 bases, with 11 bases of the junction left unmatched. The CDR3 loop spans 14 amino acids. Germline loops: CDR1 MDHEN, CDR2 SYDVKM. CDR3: CATSSGGISYEQYF. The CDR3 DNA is TGTGCCACCTCCTCGGGAGGGATAAGCTACGAGCAGTACTTC.

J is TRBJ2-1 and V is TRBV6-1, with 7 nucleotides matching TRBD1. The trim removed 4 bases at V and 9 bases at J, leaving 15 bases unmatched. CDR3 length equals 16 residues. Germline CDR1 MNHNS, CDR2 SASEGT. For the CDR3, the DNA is TGTGCCAGCAGTGCTCCTCGGGGACAGCCCTCTGGTGAGCAGTTCTTC. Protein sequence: CASSAPRGQPSGEQFF.

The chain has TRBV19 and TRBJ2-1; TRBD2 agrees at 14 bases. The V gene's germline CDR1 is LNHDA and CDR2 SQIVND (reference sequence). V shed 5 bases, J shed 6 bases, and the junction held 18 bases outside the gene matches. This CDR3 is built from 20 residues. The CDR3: CASSVTAYGTSGRRANEQFF. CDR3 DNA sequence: TGTGCCAGTAGTGTGACTGCCTACGGGACTAGCGGGAGAAGGGCCAATGAGCAGTTCTTC.

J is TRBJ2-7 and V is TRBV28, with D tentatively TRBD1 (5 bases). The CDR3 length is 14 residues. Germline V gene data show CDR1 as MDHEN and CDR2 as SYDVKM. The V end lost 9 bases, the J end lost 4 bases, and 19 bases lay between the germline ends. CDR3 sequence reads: CASRLGPSVYEQYF. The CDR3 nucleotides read TGTGCCAGTCGGCTGGGGCCCTCGGTTTACGAGCAGTACTTC.

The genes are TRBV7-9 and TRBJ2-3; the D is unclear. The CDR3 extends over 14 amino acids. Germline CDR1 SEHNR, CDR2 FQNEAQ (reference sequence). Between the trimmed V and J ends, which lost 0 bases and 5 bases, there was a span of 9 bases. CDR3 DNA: TGTGCCAGCAGCTTAGCGTCGGTGGTAGATACGCAGTATTTT. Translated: CASSLASVVDTQYF.

DNA of the CDR3: TGTGCCAGCAGCTTAGACAGTACCTACAATGAGCAGTTCTTC. This encodes CASSLDSTYNEQFF. The chain joins TRBV5-4 to TRBJ2-1, with D perhaps TRBD1 (5 bases). The germline gives CDR1 SGHNT, CDR2 YYREEE (reference sequence). The CDR3 is made up of 14 amino acids. Trimming removed 2 bases at V and 2 bases at J, with 8 bases between.

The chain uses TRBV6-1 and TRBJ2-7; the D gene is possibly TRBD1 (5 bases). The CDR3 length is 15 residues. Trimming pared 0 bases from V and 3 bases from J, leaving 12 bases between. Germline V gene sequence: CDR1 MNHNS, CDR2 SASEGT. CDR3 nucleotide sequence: TGTGCCAGCAGTGAAGCCCAGACAGCCCTCTACGAGCAGTACGTC. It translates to CASSEAQTALYEQYV.

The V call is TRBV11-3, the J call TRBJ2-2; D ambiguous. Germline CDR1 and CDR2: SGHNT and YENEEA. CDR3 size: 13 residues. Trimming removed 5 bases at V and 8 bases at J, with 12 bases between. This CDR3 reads CASSVLTKGELFF. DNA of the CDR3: TGTGCCAGCAGCGTCCTGACAAAGGGGGAGCTGTTTTTT.

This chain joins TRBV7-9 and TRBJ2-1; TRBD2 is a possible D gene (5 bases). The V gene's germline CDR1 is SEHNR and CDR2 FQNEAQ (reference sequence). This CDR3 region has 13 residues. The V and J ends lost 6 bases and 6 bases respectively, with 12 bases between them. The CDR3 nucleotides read TGTGCCAGCAGGGCAATAGCGATCAATGAGCAGTTCTTC. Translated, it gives CASRAIAINEQFF.